A single sample is the source of the 9 T cell receptor beta chains below, sequenced in a study of blood T cell repertoires in COVID-19. Assay used: immunoSEQ multiplex PCR; TCRdb lists only in-frame clones, some missing. The sample contains a few hundred thousand clones, approximately 82% of which appear only once. Sequences were obtained from peripheral blood. The receptors originated from a man in his forties or fifties with active or convalescent COVID-19.

This clone has just a few counts. The V gene is TRBV6-2 or TRBV6-3, the J gene TRBJ1-2; 8 bases match TRBD1. The CDR3 sequence is 16 residues long. Germline loops: CDR1 MNHEY, CDR2 SVGEGT. Trimming at V came to 2 bases and at J to 4 bases, leaving 9 bases not matched to a gene. The CDR3 protein is CASSYRAGGLSYGYTF. The DNA for the CDR3 is TGTGCCAGCAGTTACCGGGCAGGGGGCCTGAGCTATGGCTACACCTTC.

A remark on this clone: Relative to the germline gene, one junction end is altered; a read error may explain this. The chain is built from TRBV5-4 and TRBJ2-3; the D gene is possibly TRBD2 (6 bases). The CDR3 length is 16 residues. Per the germline V gene, CDR1 is SGHNT and CDR2 is YYREEE (reference sequence). The DNA for the CDR3 is TGTGCCAGCAACTTGCGGGGACTCGAAAGCACAGATACGCAGTATTTT. It specifies CASNLRGLESTDTQYF.

This chain joins TRBV15 and TRBJ2-7, with TRBD1 matching over 7 bases. The CDR3 is made up of 15 amino acids. Trimming removed 1 base from V and 2 bases from J; junction bases left unmatched: 5. Germline CDR1 and CDR2: LNHNV and YYDKDF (reference sequence). CDR3 DNA: TGTGCCACCAGCAGAGTAACAGGGGCAGCCTACGAGCAGTACTTC. The encoded protein is CATSRVTGAAYEQYF. Full variable domain (outside the CDR3, taken from reference TRBV15 and TRBJ2-7): DAMVIQNPRYQVTQFGKPVTLSCSQTLNHNVMYWYQQKSSQAPKLLFHYYDKDFNNEADTPDNFQSRRPNTSFCFLDIRSPGLGDTAMYLCATSRVTGAAYEQYFGPGTRLTVT.

This clone has more than one count but fewer than ten. V and J are TRBV20-1 and TRBJ1-2; D may be TRBD1 (6 bases). The CDR3 is made up of 11 amino acids. The germline CDR1 and CDR2 sequences are DFQATT and SNEGSKA (reference sequence). Trimming cost V 7 bases and J 10 bases, with 16 bases left between them. The chain's CDR3 is CSVLQGWLYTF. The CDR3 nucleotides read TGCAGTGTCCTACAGGGATGGCTCTACACCTTC.

This sequence joins TRBV5-1 and TRBJ1-3; 9 bases align to TRBD1. Germline CDR1 is SGHRS and CDR2 is YFSETQ. CDR3 size: 16 residues. The junction had 7 bases not matched to a gene; V was cut back by 4 bases and J by 2 bases. DNA of the CDR3: TGCGCCAGCAGCCTGGGACAGGGCTGGGCTGGAAACACCATATATTTT. Amino acid sequence: CASSLGQGWAGNTIYF.

The chain has TRBV18 and TRBJ1-2; D is perhaps TRBD1 (5 bases). Trimming shortened V by 8 bases and J by 3 bases, and 16 bases separated the two germline ends. This CDR3 spans 14 amino acids. The germline gives CDR1 KGHSH, CDR2 LQKENI. The CDR3 is CASEPPGMDYGYTF. DNA for the CDR3: TGTGCCAGCGAACCGCCAGGGATGGACTATGGCTACACCTTC.

The chain combines TRBV19 with TRBJ2-1; D not certain. Germline values: CDR1 LNHDA, CDR2 SQIVND (reference sequence). V was cut by 7 bases and J by 1 base, with 11 bases left in between. This CDR3 comprises 14 residues. The CDR3 coding sequence is TGTGCCAGTATGAGGTCACAATCCTACAATGAGCAGTTCTTC. As protein: CASMRSQSYNEQFF.

The chain employs TRBV10-3 and TRBJ2-2; D is perhaps TRBD2 (5 bases). The CDR3 totals 15 residues. Trimming removed 11 bases at V and 2 bases at J, with 18 bases between. Germline assignment: CDR1 ENHRY and CDR2 SYGVKD. CDR3 sequence reads: CAVRTQAGNTGELFF. In nucleotides, the CDR3 is TGTGCCGTACGTACCCAGGCGGGTAACACCGGGGAGCTGTTTTTT.

This rearrangement joins TRBV28 to TRBJ1-1; the D is unclear. Germline lookup yields CDR1 MDHEN and CDR2 SYDVKM. V lost 6 bases, J lost 1 base, and 12 bases lay in between. There are 14 residues in the CDR3. The CDR3: CASSLLRGNTEAFF. CDR3 sequence (DNA): TGTGCCAGCAGCCTCCTCCGGGGGAACACTGAAGCTTTCTTT.